Following are 29 T cell receptor beta chains from one sample sequenced in a study of Graves' ophthalmopathy and Graves' hyperthyroidism. Beta-chain TCR CDR3 regions were amplified from RNA transcripts. First-round RT-PCR relied on HTBI primers, and a second-round multiplex PCR came next. TCRdb called the multiplex PCR reads again in MiXCR, with one record for every CDR3 protein. The profile covers some 400,000 distinct CDR3 sequences, with approximately 20% appearing a single time and approximately 1.4% taken by the ten largest. Sequencing was performed on peripheral blood. All receptors derive from a woman younger than 35 with Graves' ophthalmopathy.

The chain joins TRBV20-1 to TRBJ1-2, with D possibly being TRBD1 (5 bases). Trimming pared 1 base from V and 4 bases from J, leaving 7 bases between. The CDR3 consists of 12 residues. Germline lookup yields CDR1 DFQATT and CDR2 SNEGSKA (reference sequence). CDR3 nucleotides: TGCAGTGCTAGAGGACAGCTCTATGGCTACACCTTC. Its translation: CSARGQLYGYTF.

In this sample, this clonotype turned up many times. The V and J genes are TRBV25-1 and TRBJ2-7; 8 bases are a match to TRBD1. With V trimmed by 2 bases and J by 4 bases, 7 bases remained unmatched. The CDR3 totals 15 residues. Looked up from germline, CDR1 is MGHDK and CDR2 is SYGVNS. CDR3 nucleotide sequence: TGTGCCAGCAGTGAAGCGAGGCAGGGGGCGTACGAGCAGTACTTC. Protein sequence: CASSEARQGAYEQYF.

The CDR3 coding sequence is TGCAGTGCTAGAAATACCAGCGGGAGCTCCTACGAGCAGTACTTC. Translated, it gives CSARNTSGSSYEQYF. The chain joins TRBV20-1 to TRBJ2-7; 8 bases agree with TRBD2. Looked up from germline, CDR1 is DFQATT and CDR2 is SNEGSKA (reference sequence). The CDR3 length is 15 residues. Losses at the gene ends were 2 bases for V and 0 bases for J; bases not matched to a gene: 6.

This clonotype occurred many times. V and J are TRBV27 and TRBJ1-5; D is unclear. The CDR3 is 15 residues long. The V end lost 0 bases, the J end lost 4 bases, and 10 bases lay between the germline ends. Looked up from germline, CDR1 is MNHEY and CDR2 is SMNVEV (reference sequence). The chain's CDR3 is CASSLSGRENQPQHF. The CDR3 DNA is TGTGCCAGCAGTTTATCGGGGAGGGAAAATCAGCCCCAGCATTTT.

This clonotype was detected ten times or more. The gene calls are TRBV2 and TRBJ1-5, with D tentatively TRBD1 (5 bases). Trimming cost V 5 bases and J 10 bases, with 12 bases left between them. The CDR3 has 12 residues. Germline V gives CDR1 SNHLY, CDR2 FYNNEI. The CDR3 nucleotides are TGTGCCAGCAGTCCCTGGGGCGGTCCCCAGCATTTT. Amino acids: CASSPWGGPQHF.

In its sample, this clonotype was seen many times. The rearrangement joins TRBV6-5 to TRBJ2-2; no definite D call. CDR3 length: 14 amino acids. The V end lost 7 bases, the J end lost 3 bases, and 12 bases lay between the germline ends. Per germline, CDR1 MNHEY and CDR2 SVGAGI. The CDR3 loop is CASKGFSDTGELFF. CDR3 in DNA: TGTGCCAGCAAAGGGTTTTCGGACACCGGGGAGCTGTTTTTT.

This CDR3 reads CASSPKKAENTEAFF. The CDR3 DNA sequence: TGTGCCAGCAGCCCCAAGAAGGCGGAGAACACTGAAGCTTTCTTT. V usage is TRBV4-2 and J usage is TRBJ1-1, with D unclear. The V end was cut by 4 bases, the J end by 1 base, with 13 bases between. Germline V gives CDR1 LGHNA, CDR2 YNFKEQ. This CDR3 contains 15 residues.

This clonotype is a singleton in its sample. The rearrangement uses TRBV19 and TRBJ2-2; 10 bases are a match to TRBD2. The germline V gene encodes CDR1 LNHDA and CDR2 SQIVND (reference sequence). The ends lost 6 bases at V and 7 bases at J; junction bases unmatched: 14. The CDR3 runs to 17 residues. The CDR3 DNA sequence: TGTGCCAGTAGATCCCCCCTTTCTAGCGGGAGAGGCGGGGAGCTGTTTTTT. It specifies CASRSPLSSGRGGELFF.

This clonotype occurred many times. The J gene is TRBJ2-7, the V gene TRBV6-5, with 8 bases fitting TRBD1. V gave up 7 bases and J gave up 1 base; unmatched junction bases: 6. The CDR3 consists of 14 residues. CDR1 is MNHEY and CDR2 is SVGAGI in the germline V gene. The CDR3 protein is CASKTGVHSYEQYF. Written as DNA, the CDR3 is TGTGCCAGCAAGACAGGGGTGCATTCCTACGAGCAGTACTTC.

In regard to this clonotype: Lacking the conserved final phenylalanine or tryptophan, this CDR3 likely reflects a read error. The V gene is TRBV30, the J gene TRBJ1-1; TRBD1 is a possible D gene (6 bases). V was clipped by 3 bases and J by 0 bases, with 11 bases between them. The CDR3 has 14 amino acids. Germline lookup yields CDR1 GTSNPN and CDR2 SVGIG (reference sequence). CDR3 loop: CAWSGDTVNTEAFS. The DNA of the CDR3 is TGTGCCTGGAGCGGGGACACCGTGAACACTGAAGCTTTCTCT.

This clonotype was recorded at least ten times. The chain recombines TRBV6-2 or TRBV6-3 with TRBJ2-7, with TRBD1 matching over 8 bases. J lost 3 bases, V lost 0 bases, and 4 bases had no gene match. Looked up from germline, CDR1 is MNHEY and CDR2 is SVGEGT. This CDR3 spans 15 amino acids. CDR3 sequence reads: CASSYSDRVIYEQYF. CDR3 DNA: TGTGCCAGCAGTTACTCGGACAGGGTTATCTACGAGCAGTACTTC.

This chain links TRBV15 with TRBJ2-7, with D perhaps matching TRBD1 (6 bases). Trimming took 5 bases from V and 2 from J, leaving 13 bases between them. The length of the CDR3 is 14 residues. Germline values: CDR1 LNHNV, CDR2 YYDKDF (reference sequence). The CDR3 spells CATSLVTGTYEQYF. CDR3 in DNA: TGTGCCACCAGCCTAGTGACAGGAACCTACGAGCAGTACTTC.

In its sample, this clonotype was seen many times. The V call is TRBV11-2, the J call TRBJ2-5; no clear D gene. CDR3 length: 15 amino acids. Trimming stripped 0 bases from V and 1 base from J, with 9 bases between. Germline CDR1 reads SGHAT; CDR2 reads FQNNGV. The CDR3 sequence is CASSLEGFPQETQYF. In DNA form, the CDR3 reads TGTGCCAGCAGCTTAGAGGGGTTCCCCCAAGAGACCCAGTACTTC.

This clonotype was seen ten or more times. The rearrangement uses TRBV27 and TRBJ1-6; D is unclear. This CDR3 is built from 14 residues. The V gene's germline CDR1 is MNHEY and CDR2 SMNVEV (reference sequence). Trimming removed 2 bases at V and 6 bases at J, with 8 bases between. The CDR3 DNA sequence: TGTGCCAGCAGTTTACCAGAGGCTAATTCACCCCTCCACTTT. It specifies CASSLPEANSPLHF.

This clonotype was found many times. The J gene is TRBJ1-2, the V gene TRBV2; D unresolved. The germline CDR1 and CDR2 sequences are SNHLY and FYNNEI. The V end lost 6 bases, the J end lost 5 bases, and 1 base lay between the germline ends. The CDR3 extends over 9 amino acids. This chain's CDR3 is CASRYGYTF. The CDR3 coding sequence is TGTGCCAGCAGGTATGGCTACACCTTC.

This clonotype has at least ten counts. The chain carries TRBV12-3 or TRBV12-4 and TRBJ1-1; TRBD1 matches at 9 bases. CDR3 length: 13 amino acids. Losses at the gene ends were 5 bases for V and 6 bases for J; bases not matched to a gene: 4. CDR3 in DNA: TGTGCCAGCAGTGGGGACAGGGCACCTGAAGCTTTCTTT. Translation gives CASSGDRAPEAFF.

This chain connects TRBV27 to TRBJ1-5, with 8 bases that match TRBD1. The J segment lost 2 bases and the V segment lost 8 bases, leaving 8 bases of the junction unmatched. Per the germline V gene, CDR1 is MNHEY and CDR2 is SMNVEV (reference sequence). The CDR3 is 15 amino acids. In nucleotides, the CDR3 is TGTGCCAGCCGACCCGGACAGGGCGGCAATCAGCCCCAGCATTTT. Protein sequence: CASRPGQGGNQPQHF.

This clonotype was recorded at least ten times. The chain uses TRBV5-6 and TRBJ2-4; D perhaps matches TRBD1 (5 bases). Germline CDR1 SGHDT, CDR2 YYEEEE. This CDR3 is 12 amino acids long. V was trimmed by 2 bases and J by 16 bases, leaving 16 bases between them. The CDR3 loop reads CASSFFTTEEYF. The CDR3 nucleotides read TGTGCCAGCAGCTTTTTCACGACAGAGGAATACTTC.

The rearrangement joins TRBV6-2 or TRBV6-3 to TRBJ1-2, with 9 bases matching TRBD1. Germline CDR1 is MNHEY and CDR2 is SVGEGT. This CDR3 spans 14 amino acids. V shed 3 bases, J shed 3 bases, and the junction held 2 bases outside the gene matches. CDR3: CASSYGQGYYGYTF. CDR3 nucleotide sequence: TGTGCCAGCAGTTATGGACAGGGGTACTATGGCTACACCTTC.

This clonotype was seen many times. The chain joins TRBV28 to TRBJ1-1; possible D gene TRBD1, 6 bases. Germline CDR1 MDHEN, CDR2 SYDVKM. V shed 6 bases and J shed 0 bases, with 23 bases lying between them. The CDR3 contains 18 residues. DNA of the CDR3: TGTGCCAGCAGCAGTTTCCCCTACAGGGAAGGGGTGAACACTGAAGCTTTCTTT. Translating gives CASSSFPYREGVNTEAFF.

This clonotype was found many times. This sequence joins TRBV11-2 and TRBJ1-2; D might be TRBD1 (6 bases). This CDR3 spans 13 amino acids. Germline CDR1 reads SGHAT; CDR2 reads FQNNGV. Trimming removed 4 bases at V and 3 bases at J, with 9 bases between. CDR3 loop: CASSSRQDYGYTF. In nucleotides, the CDR3 is TGTGCCAGCAGCTCACGACAGGACTATGGCTACACCTTC.

The sample holds many counts of this clonotype. The gene calls are TRBV6-1 and TRBJ1-1; D is uncertain. The CDR3 extends over 14 amino acids. V lost 6 bases and J 0 bases, leaving 11 bases between the germline ends. Germline CDR1 reads MNHNS; CDR2 reads SASEGT. DNA of the CDR3: TGTGCCAGCAGGTCAGGACCGATGAACACTGAAGCTTTCTTT. Its protein product is CASRSGPMNTEAFF.

This clonotype was detected ten times or more. A read error may account for a junction end that differs from germline. The chain carries TRBV7-9 and TRBJ2-4; 7 bases fit TRBD1. Germline V gene lookup returns CDR1 SEHNR and CDR2 FQNEAQ (reference sequence). The CDR3 is 11 amino acids. CDR3 residues: CASSLEGGRTF. The CDR3 coding sequence is TGTGCCAGCAGCTTAGAAGGGGGCCGTACCTTC. Full variable domain (rest looked up from reference TRBV7-9 and TRBJ2-4): DTGVSQNPRHKITKRGQNVTFRCDPISEHNRLYWYRQTLGQGPEFLTYFQNEAQLEKSRLLSDRFSAERPKGSFSTLEIQRTEQGDSAMYLCASSLEGGRTFGAGTRLSVL.

This clonotype was observed many times. V is TRBV28 and J is TRBJ2-5; D remains ambiguous. The germline V and J ends were trimmed by 5 bases and 0 bases, with 4 bases remaining between them. CDR3 size: 12 residues. CDR1 is MDHEN and CDR2 is SYDVKM in the germline V gene. The CDR3 bases are TGTGCCAGCAGTGCTTACCAAGAGACCCAGTACTTC. Its translation: CASSAYQETQYF.

The chain uses TRBV30 and TRBJ1-1; tentative D call: TRBD1 (6 bases). The CDR3 has 12 amino acids. Germline V gives CDR1 GTSNPN, CDR2 SVGIG (reference sequence). The V end was cut by 2 bases, the J end by 6 bases, with 10 bases between. Here the CDR3 DNA reads TGTGCCTGGAGTCGGGGGCGCTCTGAAGCTTTCTTT. Translated, it gives CAWSRGRSEAFF. Full variable domain (remainder filled in from reference TRBV30 and TRBJ1-1): SQTIHQWPATLVQPVGSPLSLECTVEGTSNPNLYWYRQAAGRGLQLLFYSVGIGQISSEVPQNLSASRPQDRQFILSSKKLLLSDSGFYLCAWSRGRSEAFFGQGTRLTVV.

In this sample, this clonotype turned up many times. The CDR3 DNA is TGTGCCAGCAGTAATCAACAGGGTGGCTACACCTTC. This translates into CASSNQQGGYTF. V usage is TRBV6-2 or TRBV6-3 and J usage is TRBJ1-2; D might be TRBD1 (6 bases). The CDR3 totals 12 residues. The V end lost 5 bases, the J end lost 7 bases, and 11 bases lay between the germline ends. CDR1 MNHEY and CDR2 SVGEGT come from the germline V gene.

This clonotype was recorded at least ten times. The chain has TRBV20-1 and TRBJ2-5, with TRBD2 matching 16 bases. In germline, CDR1 is DFQATT, CDR2 SNEGSKA (reference sequence). V lost 8 bases to trimming and J lost 4 bases; unmatched junction nucleotides: 16. The CDR3 sequence is 18 residues long. The CDR3 is CSRVTPGLAGGPRETQYF. CDR3 in DNA: TGCAGTCGCGTTACCCCGGGACTAGCGGGGGGGCCTCGAGAGACCCAGTACTTC.

CDR3 region: CASRLILQGSNTEAFF. DNA for the CDR3: TGTGCCAGCAGACTAATATTACAGGGGTCGAACACTGAAGCTTTCTTT. The J gene is TRBJ1-1, the V gene TRBV28, with 7 bases that match TRBD1. The germline CDR1 and CDR2 sequences are MDHEN and SYDVKM. The length of the CDR3 is 16 residues. J lost 1 base, V lost 6 bases, and 11 bases had no gene match.

This chain connects TRBV6-5 to TRBJ1-1; 7 bases match TRBD1. Germline CDR1 is MNHEY and CDR2 is SVGAGI. With V trimmed by 6 bases and J by 0 bases, 7 bases remained unmatched. This CDR3 region has 15 residues. The CDR3 nucleotides read TGTGCCAGCAGGGGCCTGGGACAGATGAACACTGAAGCTTTCTTT. It codes for CASRGLGQMNTEAFF.